This passage covers 28 T cell receptor beta chains from one sample sequenced in a study of Ad26.COV2.S vaccination and SARS-CoV-2 variants. Sequencing used immunoSEQ multiplex PCR; TCRdb keeps in-frame clones, though not all of them. The sample shows some 190,000 clones, around 90% of them seen only once. Sample: peripheral blood, taken after recovery from COVID-19. The receptors stem from a human donor who had recovered from COVID-19.

The rearrangement joins TRBV18 to TRBJ2-1, with D perhaps assigned TRBD1 or TRBD2 (7 bases each). Germline V gene data show CDR1 as KGHSH and CDR2 as LQKENI. Trimming shortened V by 3 bases and J by 6 bases, and 15 bases separated the two germline ends. The CDR3 covers 15 residues. The CDR3 reads CASSPVQGRVNEQFF. The CDR3 DNA reads as TGTGCCAGCTCACCGGTACAGGGGAGGGTCAATGAGCAGTTCTTC. Variable domain in full (rest from reference TRBV18 and TRBJ2-1): NAGVMQNPRHLVRRRGQEARLRCSPMKGHSHVYWYRQLPEEGLKFMVYLQKENIIDESGMPKERFSAEFPKEGPSILRIQQVVRGDSAAYFCASSPVQGRVNEQFFGPGTRLTVL.

The J gene is TRBJ2-3, the V gene TRBV11-2, with a possible D match to TRBD2 (6 bases). The CDR3 spans 15 residues. Trimming pared 3 bases from V and 3 bases from J, leaving 13 bases between. Germline lookup yields CDR1 SGHAT and CDR2 FQNNGV. The CDR3 loop is CASSFYGGETDTQYF. The DNA for the CDR3 is TGTGCCAGCAGCTTTTATGGCGGGGAAACAGATACGCAGTATTTT.

The chain carries TRBV5-4 and TRBJ1-2, with 8 bases identical to TRBD1. CDR3 length equals 14 residues. V trimming: 4 bases; J trimming: 6 bases; junction bases outside the gene matches: 8. Germline CDR1 and CDR2: SGHNT and YYREEE (reference sequence). CDR3: CASSLRYRGDGYTF. The DNA of the CDR3 is TGTGCCAGCAGCCTCCGATACAGGGGGGATGGCTACACCTTC. The full variable domain, with the rest looked up from reference TRBV5-4 and TRBJ1-2, is ETGVTQSPTHLIKTRGQQVTLRCSSQSGHNTVSWYQQALGQGPQFIFQYYREEENGRGNFPPRFSGLQFPNYSSELNVNALELDDSALYLCASSLRYRGDGYTFGSGTRLTVV.

The J gene is TRBJ1-1, the V gene TRBV6-7, with D perhaps TRBD1 (6 bases). TRBV6-7 is treated as an ORF (open reading frame) with a function not yet certain. CDR3 size: 14 residues. Trimming stripped 10 bases from V and 0 bases from J, with 15 bases between. CDR3 loop: CATLWTAMNTEAFF. CDR3 DNA sequence: TGTGCCACCCTATGGACAGCCATGAACACTGAAGCTTTCTTT.

The chain carries TRBV7-6 and TRBJ2-3; 11 bases align to TRBD2. V dropped 5 bases and J dropped 2; count of bases not matched to a gene: 6. This CDR3 spans 16 amino acids. From germline, CDR1 is SGHVS and CDR2 FNYEAQ. The CDR3 bases are TGTGCCAGCAGCCTCGCTAGCGGGGGGCTCACAGATACGCAGTATTTT. It encodes CASSLASGGLTDTQYF.

This rearrangement joins TRBV12-3 or TRBV12-4 to TRBJ2-7, with D perhaps TRBD2 (6 bases). The CDR3 spans 11 residues. Trimming took off 6 bases at V and 4 bases at J, with 7 bases between the two ends. CDR3 nucleotide sequence: TGTGCCAGCAGGGACTATTACGAGCAGTACTTC. It is translated as CASRDYYEQYF.

The chain links TRBV11-2 to TRBJ2-5; 9 bases line up with TRBD1. In germline, CDR1 is SGHAT, CDR2 FQNNGV. V gave up 2 bases and J gave up 4 bases; unmatched junction bases: 11. This CDR3 has 17 residues. CDR3 nucleotide sequence: TGTGCCAGCAGCTTATTTGGGGCGGGACAGGGAGCAGAGACCCAGTACTTC. This encodes CASSLFGAGQGAETQYF.

The chain employs TRBV5-4 and TRBJ2-7, with 13 bases fitting TRBD2. Germline CDR1 and CDR2: SGHNT and YYREEE (reference sequence). Unmatched junction bases numbered 1, after V lost 0 bases and J lost 4 bases. This CDR3 spans 15 amino acids. The CDR3 nucleotides are TGTGCCAGCAGCTTGGGGACTAGCGGGAGTTACGAGCAGTACTTC. The encoded protein is CASSLGTSGSYEQYF.

The chain carries TRBV6-5 and TRBJ1-4; 11 bases agree with TRBD1. Trimming cost V 2 bases and J 5 bases; bases outside gene matches: 1. The length of the CDR3 is 15 residues. From germline, CDR1 is MNHEY and CDR2 SVGAGI. CDR3 in amino acids: CASSYGTGGNEKLFF. Written as DNA, the CDR3 is TGTGCCAGCAGTTACGGGACAGGGGGAAATGAAAAACTGTTTTTT.

In nucleotides, the CDR3 is TGTGCCTGCTCTTCGGGCTACGAGCAGTACTTC. Translated, it gives CACSSGYEQYF. The chain is built from TRBV19 and TRBJ2-7, with D unclear. There are 11 residues in the CDR3. Trimming pared 11 bases from V and 3 bases from J, leaving 11 bases between. Germline lookup yields CDR1 LNHDA and CDR2 SQIVND (reference sequence).

The V and J genes are TRBV30 and TRBJ2-7; D is ambiguous. CDR1 GTSNPN and CDR2 SVGIG come from the germline V gene (reference sequence). The V end was cut by 2 bases, the J end by 4 bases, with 15 bases between. The CDR3 has 14 residues. The CDR3 nucleotides are TGTGCCTGGAGTTTCGGCAGCCAGTTTTACGAGCAGTACTTC. This translates into CAWSFGSQFYEQYF. Full variable domain (remainder filled in from reference TRBV30 and TRBJ2-7): SQTIHQWPATLVQPVGSPLSLECTVEGTSNPNLYWYRQAAGRGLQLLFYSVGIGQISSEVPQNLSASRPQDRQFILSSKKLLLSDSGFYLCAWSFGSQFYEQYFGPGTRLTVT.

This rearrangement joins TRBV5-1 to TRBJ1-1, with D possibly being TRBD1 (5 bases). With 0 bases removed from V and 7 bases from J, the gap between germline ends came to 13 bases. CDR1 and CDR2 (germline): SGHRS, YFSETQ. This CDR3 has 14 amino acids. CDR3 loop: CASSLAPRGYEAFF. Here the CDR3 DNA reads TGCGCCAGCAGCTTGGCTCCTAGGGGATATGAAGCTTTCTTT.

The J gene is TRBJ2-7, the V gene TRBV18; TRBD1 is a possible D gene (5 bases). In germline, CDR1 is KGHSH, CDR2 LQKENI. V lost 5 bases, J lost 0 bases, and 8 bases lay in between. CDR3 length equals 13 residues. The CDR3 protein is CASSSQASYEQYF. CDR3 nucleotide sequence: TGTGCCAGCTCATCACAGGCCTCCTACGAGCAGTACTTC.

The chain links TRBV5-1 to TRBJ1-2; 8 bases align to TRBD1. The CDR3 spans 14 residues. Germline V gives CDR1 SGHRS, CDR2 YFSETQ. The ends lost 3 bases at V and 3 bases at J; junction bases unmatched: 4. Here the CDR3 reads CASSSQTGDYGYTF. The DNA of the CDR3 is TGCGCCAGCAGCTCACAGACAGGGGACTATGGCTACACCTTC.

The J gene is TRBJ2-2, the V gene TRBV7-2, with D maybe TRBD2 (6 bases). The CDR3 is made up of 15 amino acids. Trimming pared 4 bases from V and 4 bases from J, leaving 13 bases between. The V gene's germline CDR1 is SGHTA and CDR2 FQGNSA. CDR3 loop: CASSWYLGGTGELFF. CDR3 coding DNA: TGTGCCAGCAGCTGGTACTTGGGGGGCACCGGGGAGCTGTTTTTT.

This chain uses TRBV4-1 with TRBJ1-1, with D possibly being TRBD1 (6 bases). Germline values: CDR1 MGHRA, CDR2 YSYEKL. V was pared by 3 bases and J by 4 bases, with 9 bases between. The CDR3 covers 13 residues. In nucleotides, the CDR3 is TGCGCCAGCAGCCAGATCAGGGGCACTGAAGCTTTCTTT. This translates into CASSQIRGTEAFF.

This clone occurred a few times. This sequence joins TRBV12-3 or TRBV12-4 and TRBJ2-7; D unresolved. Trimming took 3 bases from V and 0 from J, leaving 0 bases between them. This CDR3 contains 11 residues. The CDR3 sequence is CASSFSYEQYF. Written as DNA, the CDR3 is TGTGCCAGCAGTTTCTCCTACGAGCAGTACTTC.

J is TRBJ2-5 and V is TRBV23-1, with 9 bases fitting TRBD1. TRBV23-1 is an open reading frame whose function is uncertain. CDR3 size: 15 residues. Germline trimming cut 7 bases from V and 4 bases from J; bases unmatched to any gene: 10. The CDR3 loop is CASKPLPGQGETQYF. The CDR3 DNA follows: TGCGCCAGCAAACCCTTACCGGGACAGGGAGAGACCCAGTACTTC.

The chain combines TRBV19 with TRBJ2-6; no clear D gene. Trimming pared 3 bases from V and 0 bases from J, leaving 6 bases between. The CDR3 runs to 15 residues. CDR1 and CDR2 (germline): LNHDA, SQIVND (reference sequence). This CDR3 reads CASSIVHSGANVLTF. Written as DNA, the CDR3 is TGTGCCAGTAGTATCGTCCACTCTGGGGCCAACGTCCTGACTTTC.

This rearrangement joins TRBV9 to TRBJ2-5, with TRBD1 matching over 7 bases. Germline V gene lookup returns CDR1 SGDLS and CDR2 YYNGEE. CDR3 size: 15 residues. Trimming removed 3 bases from V and 0 bases from J; junction bases left unmatched: 5. CDR3: CASSEVGTDQETQYF. In DNA, the CDR3 is TGTGCCAGCAGCGAGGTCGGGACAGACCAAGAGACCCAGTACTTC. The full variable domain, its missing parts supplied by reference TRBV9 and TRBJ2-5, is DSGVTQTPKHLITATGQRVTLRCSPRSGDLSVYWYQQSLDQGLQFLIQYYNGEERAKGNILERFSAQQFPDLHSELNLSSLELGDSALYFCASSEVGTDQETQYFGPGTRLLVL.

The chain carries TRBV27 and TRBJ2-3; a possible D gene is TRBD2 (6 bases). The V gene lost 10 bases and the J gene lost 0 bases, with 17 bases spanning the gap. Per the germline V gene, CDR1 is MNHEY and CDR2 is SMNVEV (reference sequence). The CDR3 has 15 amino acids. CDR3 sequence (DNA): TGTGCCACCCTCGCGGCGGGGTTTAGCACAGATACGCAGTATTTT. As protein: CATLAAGFSTDTQYF.

The chain links TRBV3-1 (or the pseudogene TRBV3-2) to TRBJ1-2; D uncertain. The CDR3 has 12 residues. Trimming shortened V by 1 base and J by 0 bases, and 0 bases separated the two germline ends. The germline CDR1 and CDR2 sequences are LGHDT and YNNKEL (reference sequence). The CDR3 protein is CASSQANYGYTF. Here the CDR3 DNA reads TGTGCCAGCAGCCAAGCTAACTATGGCTACACCTTC.

This clone was found once. J is TRBJ2-7 and V is TRBV11-3; D assignment may be TRBD1 or TRBD2 (5 bases each). The germline V gene encodes CDR1 SGHNT and CDR2 YENEEA. The CDR3 is 13 residues long. V was pared by 5 bases and J by 8 bases, with 16 bases between. The CDR3 nucleotides read TGTGCCAGCAGCGTTGACGGGACCACCCAGCAGTACTTC. This translates into CASSVDGTTQQYF.

This chain joins TRBV12-3 or TRBV12-4 and TRBJ1-2; no definite D call. V was pared by 6 bases and J by 5 bases, with 13 bases between. CDR3 length equals 13 residues. CDR3 in amino acids: CASSLRGRYGYTF. As DNA, the CDR3 is TGTGCCAGCAGCCTGCGAGGAAGATATGGCTACACCTTC.

The V and J genes are TRBV3-1 (or the pseudogene TRBV3-2) and TRBJ1-2; D is uncertain. Germline V CDR1 and CDR2: LGHDT, YNNKEL (reference sequence). V shed 1 base and J shed 5 bases, with 11 bases lying between them. The CDR3 consists of 14 residues. The chain's CDR3 is CASSQGTQTYGYTF. CDR3 sequence (DNA): TGTGCCAGCAGCCAAGGAACCCAAACGTATGGCTACACCTTC.

V gene TRBV29-1 combines with J gene TRBJ1-4; D perhaps matches TRBD1 (5 bases). Germline CDR1 and CDR2: SQVTM and ANQGSEA. The length of the CDR3 is 14 residues. V lost 5 bases and J lost 0, with 10 bases in between. Here the CDR3 DNA reads TGCAGCGTTACCCAGGGCGCAACTAATGAAAAACTGTTTTTT. Encoded protein: CSVTQGATNEKLFF.

This clone appeared once. The chain carries TRBV14 and TRBJ2-7, with TRBD2 as a possible D gene (5 bases). CDR1 is SGHDN, CDR2 FVKESK, per germline. This CDR3 comprises 11 residues. V dropped 4 bases and J dropped 4 bases, with 5 bases sitting between them. CDR3 sequence reads: CASSPGYEQYF. In DNA, the CDR3 is TGTGCCAGCAGCCCGGGATACGAGCAGTACTTC.

This clone was observed a single time. The rearrangement links TRBV18 to TRBJ2-5; D is undetermined. This CDR3 region has 15 residues. CDR1 KGHSH and CDR2 LQKENI come from the germline V gene. V was trimmed by 0 bases and J by 0 bases, leaving 8 bases between them. CDR3 protein: CASSPPMAYQETQYF. The DNA for the CDR3 is TGTGCCAGCTCACCACCGATGGCCTACCAAGAGACCCAGTACTTC.